The clone carrying this T cell receptor beta chain has just a few counts. The antigen remains undetermined. This sample was taken from a study of naive and memory T cell subsets. General observations from the study: The RNA method is potentially sensitive to activation and differentiation changes.

Amplification of ligated cDNA took four PCR rounds with SP2 and nested alpha and beta constant primers. Alpha and beta constant region primers primed reverse transcription for blood and skin samples. TCRdb re-called the 5' RACE reads through MiXCR, storing one row per CDR3 protein. The sample holds about 62,000 distinct CDR3 sequences, 8% seen once. The library had UMIs added by 3' ligation of an oligonucleotide to TCR cDNA. Whole-blood samples were 2.5 to 3 ml of peripheral blood from healthy adult volunteers. Cells were not sorted; total RNA input targeted roughly 1 to 1000 ng. The receptor was isolated from a female donor in good health.

This chain's CDR3 is CASSLTGLGGTEAFF. The CDR3 region has the DNA TGTGCCAGCAGTTTGACAGGGCTGGGGGGCACTGAAGCTTTCTTT. The chain carries TRBV27 and TRBJ1-1, with 7 bases aligning to TRBD1. There are 15 residues in the CDR3. The germline V gene has CDR1 MNHEY and CDR2 SMNVEV (reference sequence). Trimming at V came to 3 bases and at J to 4 bases, leaving 8 bases not matched to a gene.